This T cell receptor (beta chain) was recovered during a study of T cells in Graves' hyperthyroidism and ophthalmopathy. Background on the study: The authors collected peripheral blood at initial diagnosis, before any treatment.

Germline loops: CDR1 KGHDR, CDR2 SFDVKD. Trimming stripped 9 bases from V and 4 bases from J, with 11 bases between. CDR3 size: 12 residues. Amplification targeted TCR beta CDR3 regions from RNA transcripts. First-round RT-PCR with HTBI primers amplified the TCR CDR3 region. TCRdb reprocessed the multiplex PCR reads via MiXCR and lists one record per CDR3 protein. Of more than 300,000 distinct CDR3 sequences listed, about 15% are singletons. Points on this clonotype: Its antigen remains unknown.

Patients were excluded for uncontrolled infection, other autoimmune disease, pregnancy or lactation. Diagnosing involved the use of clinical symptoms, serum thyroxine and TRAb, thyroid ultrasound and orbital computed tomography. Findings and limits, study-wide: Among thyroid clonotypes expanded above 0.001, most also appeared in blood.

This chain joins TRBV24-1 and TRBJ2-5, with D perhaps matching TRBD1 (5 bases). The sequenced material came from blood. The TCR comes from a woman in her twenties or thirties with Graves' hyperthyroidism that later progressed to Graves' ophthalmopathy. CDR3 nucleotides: TGTGCCACCGGCAGGGATTCAGAGACCCAGTACTTC. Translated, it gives CATGRDSETQYF.